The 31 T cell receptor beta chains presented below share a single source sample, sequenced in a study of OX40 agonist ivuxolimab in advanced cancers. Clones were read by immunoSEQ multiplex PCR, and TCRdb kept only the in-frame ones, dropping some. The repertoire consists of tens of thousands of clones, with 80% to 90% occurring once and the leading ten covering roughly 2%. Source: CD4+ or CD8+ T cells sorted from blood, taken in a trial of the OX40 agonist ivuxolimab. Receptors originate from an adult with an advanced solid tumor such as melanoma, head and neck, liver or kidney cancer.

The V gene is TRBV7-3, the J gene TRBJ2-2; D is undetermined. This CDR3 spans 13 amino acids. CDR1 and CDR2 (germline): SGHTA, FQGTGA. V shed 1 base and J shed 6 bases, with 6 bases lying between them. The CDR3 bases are TGTGCCAGCAGCTTAATAGGAGCCGGGGAGCTGTTTTTT. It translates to CASSLIGAGELFF.

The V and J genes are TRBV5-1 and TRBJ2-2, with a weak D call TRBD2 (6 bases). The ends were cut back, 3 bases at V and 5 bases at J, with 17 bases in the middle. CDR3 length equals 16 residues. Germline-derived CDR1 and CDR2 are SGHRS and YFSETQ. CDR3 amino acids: CASSSVGTSRTGELFF. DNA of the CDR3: TGCGCCAGCAGCTCAGTGGGGACTTCCCGGACCGGGGAGCTGTTTTTT.

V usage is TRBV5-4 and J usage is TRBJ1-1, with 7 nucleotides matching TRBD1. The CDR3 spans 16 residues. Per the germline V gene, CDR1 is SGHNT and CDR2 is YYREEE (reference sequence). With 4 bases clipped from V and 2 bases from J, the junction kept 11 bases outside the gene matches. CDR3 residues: CASSVNRGGGNTEAFF. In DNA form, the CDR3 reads TGTGCCAGCAGCGTTAACAGGGGTGGGGGCAACACTGAAGCTTTCTTT.

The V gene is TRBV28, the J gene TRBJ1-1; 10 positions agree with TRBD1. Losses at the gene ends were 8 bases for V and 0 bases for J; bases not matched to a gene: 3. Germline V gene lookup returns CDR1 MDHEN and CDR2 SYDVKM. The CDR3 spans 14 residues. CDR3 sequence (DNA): TGTGCCAGCCGGGACAGGGGTGTGAACACTGAAGCTTTCTTT. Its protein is CASRDRGVNTEAFF. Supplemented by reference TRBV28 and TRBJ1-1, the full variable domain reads DVKVTQSSRYLVKRTGEKVFLECVQDMDHENMFWYRQDPGLGLRLIYFSYDVKMKEKGDIPEGYSVSREKKERFSLILESASTNQTSMYLCASRDRGVNTEAFFGQGTRLTVV.

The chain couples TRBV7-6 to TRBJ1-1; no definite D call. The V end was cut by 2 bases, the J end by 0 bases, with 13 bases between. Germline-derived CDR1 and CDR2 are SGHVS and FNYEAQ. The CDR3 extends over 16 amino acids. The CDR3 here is CASSLNSWRVNTEAFF. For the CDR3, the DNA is TGTGCCAGCAGCTTAAATTCATGGAGGGTGAACACTGAAGCTTTCTTT.

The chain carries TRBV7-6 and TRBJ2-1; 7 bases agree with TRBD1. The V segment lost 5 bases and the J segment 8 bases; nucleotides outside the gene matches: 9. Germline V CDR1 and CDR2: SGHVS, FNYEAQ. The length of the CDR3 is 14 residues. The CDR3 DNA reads TGTGCCAGCAGCGCACAGGGGACCCCCCATGAGCAGTTCTTC. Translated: CASSAQGTPHEQFF.

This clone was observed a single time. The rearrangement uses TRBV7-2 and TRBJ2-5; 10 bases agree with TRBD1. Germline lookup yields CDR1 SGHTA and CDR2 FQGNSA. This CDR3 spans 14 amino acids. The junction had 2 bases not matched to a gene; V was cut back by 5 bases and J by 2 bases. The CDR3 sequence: CASSTGQGQETQYF. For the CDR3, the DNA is TGTGCCAGCAGCACGGGACAGGGGCAAGAGACCCAGTACTTC.

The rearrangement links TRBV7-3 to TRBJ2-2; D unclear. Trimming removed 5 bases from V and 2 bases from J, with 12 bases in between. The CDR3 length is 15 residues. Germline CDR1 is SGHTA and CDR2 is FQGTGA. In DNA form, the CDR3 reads TGTGCCAGCAGCCCGGCGGTCATCAACACCGGGGAGCTGTTTTTT. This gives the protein CASSPAVINTGELFF.

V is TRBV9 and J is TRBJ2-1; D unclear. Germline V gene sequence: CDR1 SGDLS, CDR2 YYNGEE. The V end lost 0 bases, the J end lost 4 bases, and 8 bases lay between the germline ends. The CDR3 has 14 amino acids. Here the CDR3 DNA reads TGTGCCAGCAGCGTAGTGTCAGGATACAATGAGCAGTTCTTC. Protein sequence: CASSVVSGYNEQFF. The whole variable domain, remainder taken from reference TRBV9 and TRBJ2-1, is DSGVTQTPKHLITATGQRVTLRCSPRSGDLSVYWYQQSLDQGLQFLIQYYNGEERAKGNILERFSAQQFPDLHSELNLSSLELGDSALYFCASSVVSGYNEQFFGPGTRLTVL.

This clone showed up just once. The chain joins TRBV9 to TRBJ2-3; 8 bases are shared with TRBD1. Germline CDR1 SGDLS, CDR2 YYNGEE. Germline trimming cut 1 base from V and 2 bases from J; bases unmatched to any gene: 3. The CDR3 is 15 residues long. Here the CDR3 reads CASSVTGGHTDTQYF. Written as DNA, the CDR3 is TGTGCCAGCAGCGTAACAGGGGGGCACACAGATACGCAGTATTTT.

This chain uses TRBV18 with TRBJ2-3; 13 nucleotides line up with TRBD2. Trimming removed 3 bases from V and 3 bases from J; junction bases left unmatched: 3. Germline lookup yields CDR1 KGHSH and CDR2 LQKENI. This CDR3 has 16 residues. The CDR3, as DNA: TGTGCCAGCTCACCTTGGACTAGCGGGGGAACAGATACGCAGTATTTT. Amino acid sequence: CASSPWTSGGTDTQYF.

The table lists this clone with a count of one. The CDR3 bases are TGTGCCAGTAGCCTTTCGGTGGGTTTCTATGGCTACACCTTC. It translates to CASSLSVGFYGYTF. The chain has TRBV19 and TRBJ1-2; D is undetermined. Germline loops: CDR1 LNHDA, CDR2 SQIVND (reference sequence). V gave up 6 bases and J gave up 4 bases, with 15 bases separating them. This CDR3 has 14 amino acids.

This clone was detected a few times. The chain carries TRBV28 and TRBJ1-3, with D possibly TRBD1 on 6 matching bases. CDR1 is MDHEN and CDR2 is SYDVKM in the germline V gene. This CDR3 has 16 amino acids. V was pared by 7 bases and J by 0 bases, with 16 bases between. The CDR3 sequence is CASTLVQGISGNTIYF. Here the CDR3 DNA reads TGTGCCAGCACCCTAGTACAGGGCATCTCTGGAAACACCATATATTTT.

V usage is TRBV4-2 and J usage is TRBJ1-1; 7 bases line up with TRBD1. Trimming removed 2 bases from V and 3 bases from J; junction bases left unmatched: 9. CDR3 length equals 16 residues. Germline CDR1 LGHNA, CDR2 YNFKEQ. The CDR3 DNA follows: TGTGCCAGCAGCCAACGAGGGGGCAAGGGGGACACTGAAGCTTTCTTT. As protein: CASSQRGGKGDTEAFF.

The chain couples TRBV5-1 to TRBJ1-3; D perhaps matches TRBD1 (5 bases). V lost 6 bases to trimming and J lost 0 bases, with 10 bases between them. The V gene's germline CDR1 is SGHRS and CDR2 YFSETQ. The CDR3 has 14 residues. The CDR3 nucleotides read TGCGCCAGCAAGGGGTCAACCTCTGGAAACACCATATATTTT. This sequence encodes CASKGSTSGNTIYF.

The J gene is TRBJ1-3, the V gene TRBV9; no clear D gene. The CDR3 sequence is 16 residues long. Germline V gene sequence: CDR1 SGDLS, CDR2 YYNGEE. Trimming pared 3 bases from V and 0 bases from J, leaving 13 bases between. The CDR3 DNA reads TGTGCCAGCAGCGGACCAATTAGTTTCTCTGGAAACACCATATATTTT. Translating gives CASSGPISFSGNTIYF.

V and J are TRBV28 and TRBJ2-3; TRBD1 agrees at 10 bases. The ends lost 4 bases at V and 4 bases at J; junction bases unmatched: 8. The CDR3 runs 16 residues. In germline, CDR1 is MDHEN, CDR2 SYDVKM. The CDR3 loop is CASSSPGTGVPDTQYF. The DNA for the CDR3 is TGTGCCAGCAGTTCCCCCGGGACAGGGGTTCCAGATACGCAGTATTTT.

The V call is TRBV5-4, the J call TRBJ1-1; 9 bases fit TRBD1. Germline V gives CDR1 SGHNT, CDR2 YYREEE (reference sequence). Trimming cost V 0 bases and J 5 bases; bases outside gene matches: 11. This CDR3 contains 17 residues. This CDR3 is CASSLGGTGLMGTEAFF. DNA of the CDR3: TGTGCCAGCAGCTTGGGGGGGACAGGGCTTATGGGAACTGAAGCTTTCTTT.

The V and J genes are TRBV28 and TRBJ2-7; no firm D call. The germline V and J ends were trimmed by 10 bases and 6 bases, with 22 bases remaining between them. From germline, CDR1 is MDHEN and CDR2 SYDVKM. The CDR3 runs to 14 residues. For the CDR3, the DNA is TGTGCCACCCGCCGCGACCTCGCTCCCCTCGAGCAGTACTTC. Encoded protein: CATRRDLAPLEQYF.

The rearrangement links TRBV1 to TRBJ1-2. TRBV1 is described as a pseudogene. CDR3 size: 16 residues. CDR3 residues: CTSSCISVRKTYGYTF. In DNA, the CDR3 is TGCACCAGCAGTTGTATAAGTGTGCGAAAGACCTATGGCTACACCTTC.

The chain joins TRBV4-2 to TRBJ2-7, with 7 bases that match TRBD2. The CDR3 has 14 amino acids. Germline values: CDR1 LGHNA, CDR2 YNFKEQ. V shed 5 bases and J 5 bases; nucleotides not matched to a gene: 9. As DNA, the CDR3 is TGTGCCAGCAGCTTGCGGACTAGTCCCAACGAGCAGTACTTC. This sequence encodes CASSLRTSPNEQYF.

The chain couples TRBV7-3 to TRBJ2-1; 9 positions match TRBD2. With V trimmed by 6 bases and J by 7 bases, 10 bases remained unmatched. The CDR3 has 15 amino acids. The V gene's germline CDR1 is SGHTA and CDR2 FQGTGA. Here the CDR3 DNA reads TGTGCCAGCAGTCTCGGGACTAGCCAATCAAATGAGCAGTTCTTC. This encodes CASSLGTSQSNEQFF.

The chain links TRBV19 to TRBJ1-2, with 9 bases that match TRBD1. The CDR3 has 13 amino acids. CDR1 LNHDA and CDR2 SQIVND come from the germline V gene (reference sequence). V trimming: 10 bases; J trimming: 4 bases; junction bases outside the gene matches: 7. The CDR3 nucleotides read TGTGCCACCTTTCGGGACAGGGCCTATGGCTACACCTTC. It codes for CATFRDRAYGYTF.

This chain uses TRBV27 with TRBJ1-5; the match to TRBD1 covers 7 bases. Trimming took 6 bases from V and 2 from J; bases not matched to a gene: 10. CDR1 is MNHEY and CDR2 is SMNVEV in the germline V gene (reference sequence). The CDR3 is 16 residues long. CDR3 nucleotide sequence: TGTGCCAGCAGCTCGGCGACAGGGCTGCGCAATCAGCCCCAGCATTTT. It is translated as CASSSATGLRNQPQHF.

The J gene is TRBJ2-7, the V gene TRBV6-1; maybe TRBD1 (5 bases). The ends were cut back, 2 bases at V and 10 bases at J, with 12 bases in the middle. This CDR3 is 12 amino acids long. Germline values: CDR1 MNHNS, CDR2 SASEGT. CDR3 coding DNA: TGTGCCAGCAGTGAAATCCAGGGTGAACAGTACTTC. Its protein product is CASSEIQGEQYF.

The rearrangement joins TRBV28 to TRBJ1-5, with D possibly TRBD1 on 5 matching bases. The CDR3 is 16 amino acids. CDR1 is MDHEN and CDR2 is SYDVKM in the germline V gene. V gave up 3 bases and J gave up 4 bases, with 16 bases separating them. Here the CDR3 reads CASSFLPGPINQPQHF. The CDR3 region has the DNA TGTGCCAGCAGTTTCCTCCCGGGACCGATTAATCAGCCCCAGCATTTT. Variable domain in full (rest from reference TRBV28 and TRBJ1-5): DVKVTQSSRYLVKRTGEKVFLECVQDMDHENMFWYRQDPGLGLRLIYFSYDVKMKEKGDIPEGYSVSREKKERFSLILESASTNQTSMYLCASSFLPGPINQPQHFGDGTRLSIL.

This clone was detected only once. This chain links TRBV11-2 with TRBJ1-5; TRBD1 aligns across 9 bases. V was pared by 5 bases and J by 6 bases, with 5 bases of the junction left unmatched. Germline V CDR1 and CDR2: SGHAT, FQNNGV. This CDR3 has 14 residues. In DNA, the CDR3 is TGTGCCAGCAGCCCACGGACAGGGGTTCAGCCCCAGCATTTT. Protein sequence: CASSPRTGVQPQHF.

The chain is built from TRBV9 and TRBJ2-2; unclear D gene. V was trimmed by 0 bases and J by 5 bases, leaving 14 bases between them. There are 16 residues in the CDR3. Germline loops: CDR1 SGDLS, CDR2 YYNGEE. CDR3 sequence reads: CASSVEATIGTGELFF. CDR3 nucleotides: TGTGCCAGCAGCGTAGAGGCCACCATAGGTACCGGGGAGCTGTTTTTT.

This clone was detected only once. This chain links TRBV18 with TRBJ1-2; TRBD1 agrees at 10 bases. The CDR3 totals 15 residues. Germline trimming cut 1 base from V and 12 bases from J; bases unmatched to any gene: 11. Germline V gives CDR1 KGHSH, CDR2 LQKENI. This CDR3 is CASSPLGQGDSANTF. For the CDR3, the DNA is TGTGCCAGCTCACCACTTGGACAGGGGGACAGTGCCAACACCTTC.

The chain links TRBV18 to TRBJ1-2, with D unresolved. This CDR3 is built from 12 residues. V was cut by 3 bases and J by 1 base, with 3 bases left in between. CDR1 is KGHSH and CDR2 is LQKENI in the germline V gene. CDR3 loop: CASSPYNYGYTF. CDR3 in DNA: TGTGCCAGCTCACCTTATAACTATGGCTACACCTTC.

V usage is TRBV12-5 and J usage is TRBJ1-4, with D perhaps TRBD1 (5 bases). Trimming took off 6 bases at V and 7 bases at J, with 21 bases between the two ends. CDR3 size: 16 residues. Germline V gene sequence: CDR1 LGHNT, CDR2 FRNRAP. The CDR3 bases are TGTGCTAGTGGGCGGGGCAGGGAGGCCCGCGGTGAAAAACTGTTTTTT. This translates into CASGRGREARGEKLFF.